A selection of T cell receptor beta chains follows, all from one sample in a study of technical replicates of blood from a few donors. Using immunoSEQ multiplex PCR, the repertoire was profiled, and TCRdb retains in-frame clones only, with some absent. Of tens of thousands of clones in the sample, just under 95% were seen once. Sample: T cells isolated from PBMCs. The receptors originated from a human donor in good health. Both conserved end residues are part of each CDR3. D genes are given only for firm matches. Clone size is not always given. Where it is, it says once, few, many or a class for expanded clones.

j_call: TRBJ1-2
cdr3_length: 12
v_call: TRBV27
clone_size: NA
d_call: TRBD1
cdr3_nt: TGTGCCAGCAGTAACTACAGGGGCGGCTACACCTTC
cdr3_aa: CASSNYRGGYTF

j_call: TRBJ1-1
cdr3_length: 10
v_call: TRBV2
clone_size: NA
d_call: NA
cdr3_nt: TGTGCCAGACAGGAAGGTGAAGCTTTCTTT
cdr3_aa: CARQEGEAFF

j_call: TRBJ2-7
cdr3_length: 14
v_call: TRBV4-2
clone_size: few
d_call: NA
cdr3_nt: TGTGCCAGCAGCCAAGGGGGGGGCGCCTACGAGCAGTACTTC
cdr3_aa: CASSQGGGAYEQYF

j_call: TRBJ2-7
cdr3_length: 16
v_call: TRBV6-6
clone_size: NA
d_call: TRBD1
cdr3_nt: TGTGCCAGCAGTGGGGCCGACAGGGGTGCTACCTACGAGCAGTACTTC
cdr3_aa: CASSGADRGATYEQYF

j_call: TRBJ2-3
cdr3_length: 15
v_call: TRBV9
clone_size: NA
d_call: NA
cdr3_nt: TGTGCCAGCAGCGTAGGTAGTACGGGCACAGATACGCAGTATTTT
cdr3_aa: CASSVGSTGTDTQYF

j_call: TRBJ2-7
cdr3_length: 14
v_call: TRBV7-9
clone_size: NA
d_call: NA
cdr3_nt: TGTGCCAGCAGCTTAGGAACATCCTCCTACGAGCAGTACTTC
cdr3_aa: CASSLGTSSYEQYF

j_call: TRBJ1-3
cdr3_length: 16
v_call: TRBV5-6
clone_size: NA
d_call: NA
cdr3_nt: TGTGCCAGCAGCCATACGTGGGAGCCGTCTGGAAACACCATATATTTT
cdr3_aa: CASSHTWEPSGNTIYF

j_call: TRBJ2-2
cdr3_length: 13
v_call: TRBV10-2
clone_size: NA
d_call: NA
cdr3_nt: TGCGCCACCACCGGGCGGACTTCCGGGGAGCTGTTTTTT
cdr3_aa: CATTGRTSGELFF

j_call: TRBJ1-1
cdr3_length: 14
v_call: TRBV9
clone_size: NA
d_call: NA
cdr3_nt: TGTGCCAGCAGCGTAACAGGGAGTGGCACTGAAGCTTTCTTT
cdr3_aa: CASSVTGSGTEAFF

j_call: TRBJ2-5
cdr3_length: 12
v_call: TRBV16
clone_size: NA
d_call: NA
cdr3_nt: TGTGCCAGCAGACAAGACCCGGGGACCCAGTACTTC
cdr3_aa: CASRQDPGTQYF

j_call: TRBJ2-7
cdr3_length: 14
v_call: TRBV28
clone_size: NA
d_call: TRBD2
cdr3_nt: TGTGCCAGCCATACGACGGGGGGTTCGTACGAGCAGTACTTC
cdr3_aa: CASHTTGGSYEQYF

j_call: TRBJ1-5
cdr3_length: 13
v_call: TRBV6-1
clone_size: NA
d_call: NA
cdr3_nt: TGTGCCAGCAGACTGGACACCAATCAGCCCCAGCATTTT
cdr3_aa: CASRLDTNQPQHF

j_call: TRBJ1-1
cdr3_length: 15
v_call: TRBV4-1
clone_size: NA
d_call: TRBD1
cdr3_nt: TGCGCCAGCAGCCTCAGAGGCAGGGGGCCTACTGAAGCTTTCTTT
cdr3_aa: CASSLRGRGPTEAFF

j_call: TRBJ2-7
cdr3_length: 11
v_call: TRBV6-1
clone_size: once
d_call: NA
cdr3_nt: TGTGCCAGCAGGCAACTGTACGAGCAGTACTTC
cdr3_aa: CASRQLYEQYF

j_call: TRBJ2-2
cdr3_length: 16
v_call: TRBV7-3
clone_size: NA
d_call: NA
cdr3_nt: TGTGCCAGCAGCTTAATCGGGACACTGAACACCGGGGAGCTGTTTTTT
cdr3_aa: CASSLIGTLNTGELFF

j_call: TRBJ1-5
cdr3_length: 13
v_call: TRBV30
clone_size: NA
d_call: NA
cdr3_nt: TGTGCCTGGGACAGCGGGGGCAATCAGCCCCAGCATTTT
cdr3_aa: CAWDSGGNQPQHF

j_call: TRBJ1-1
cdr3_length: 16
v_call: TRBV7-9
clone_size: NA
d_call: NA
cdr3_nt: TGTGCCAGCAGCGTAGGGGGTGGGGGCCCCAACACTGAAGCTTTCTTT
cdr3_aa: CASSVGGGGPNTEAFF

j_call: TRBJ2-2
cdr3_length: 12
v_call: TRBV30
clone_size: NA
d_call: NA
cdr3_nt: TGTGCTCGGAGGAGCGATCCCGGGGAGCTGTTTTTT
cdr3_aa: CARRSDPGELFF

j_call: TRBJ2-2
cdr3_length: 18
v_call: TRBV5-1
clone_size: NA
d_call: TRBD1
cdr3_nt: TGCGCCAGCAGCTTGGTTGGCGGCGGACAGGGGAACACCGGGGAGCTGTTTTTT
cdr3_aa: CASSLVGGGQGNTGELFF

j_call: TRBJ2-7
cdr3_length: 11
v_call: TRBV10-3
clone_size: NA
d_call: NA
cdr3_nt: TGTGCCATCAGTGGGACTTACGAGCAGTACTTC
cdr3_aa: CAISGTYEQYF

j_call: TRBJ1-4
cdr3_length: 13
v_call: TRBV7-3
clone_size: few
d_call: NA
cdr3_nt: TGTGCCAGCAGCTTAAACAGAGGGGAAAAACTGTTTTTT
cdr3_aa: CASSLNRGEKLFF

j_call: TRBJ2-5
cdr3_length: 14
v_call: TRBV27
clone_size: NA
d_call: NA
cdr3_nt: TGTGCCAGCAGTTTAGCCGCGAGACAAGAGACCCAGTACTTC
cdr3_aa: CASSLAARQETQYF

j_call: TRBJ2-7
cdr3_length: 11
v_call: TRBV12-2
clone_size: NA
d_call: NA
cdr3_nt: TGTGCAAGTCGCGCAGGGCACGAGCAGTACTTC
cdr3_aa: CASRAGHEQYF

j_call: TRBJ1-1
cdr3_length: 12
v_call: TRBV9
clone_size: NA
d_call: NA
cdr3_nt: TGTGCCAGCAGCGTAGTCGAGGGGGTGGCTTTCTTT
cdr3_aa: CASSVVEGVAFF

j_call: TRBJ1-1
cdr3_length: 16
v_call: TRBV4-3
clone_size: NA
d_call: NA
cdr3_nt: TGCGCCAGCAGCCAAGTATCTCGGGGGAGGAACACTGAAGCTTTCTTT
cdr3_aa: CASSQVSRGRNTEAFF

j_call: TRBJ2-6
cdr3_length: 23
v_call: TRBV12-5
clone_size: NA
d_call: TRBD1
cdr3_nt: TGTGCTAGTGGTTTGGTACTGGTAATGGACAGGCCCAAACCCCGCTCTGGGGCCAACGTCCTGACTTTC
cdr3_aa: CASGLVLVMDRPKPRSGANVLTF

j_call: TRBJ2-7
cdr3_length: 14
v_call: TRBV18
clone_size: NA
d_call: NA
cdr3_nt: TGTGCCAGCTCAAGGACAGACAACTCCTACGAGCAGTACTTC
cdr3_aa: CASSRTDNSYEQYF

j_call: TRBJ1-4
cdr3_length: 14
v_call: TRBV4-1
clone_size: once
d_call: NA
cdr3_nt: TGCGCCAGCAGCCGAGGACCAGGGGATGAAAAACTGTTTTTT
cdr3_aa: CASSRGPGDEKLFF

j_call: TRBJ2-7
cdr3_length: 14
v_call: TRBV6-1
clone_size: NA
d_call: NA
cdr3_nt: TGTGCCAGCAGTACCGAGCGGCTAATCTACGAGCAGTACTTC
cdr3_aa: CASSTERLIYEQYF

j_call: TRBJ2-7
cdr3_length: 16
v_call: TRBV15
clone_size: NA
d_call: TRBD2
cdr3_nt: TGTGCCACCAGCAGAGATCAGGGACTAGGGGTTACAGAGCAGTACTTC
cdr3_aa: CATSRDQGLGVTEQYF

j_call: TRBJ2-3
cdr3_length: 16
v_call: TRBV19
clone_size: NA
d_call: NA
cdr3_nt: TGTGCCAGTAGTATAGATCCCCAAGGAGGCACAGATACGCAGTATTTT
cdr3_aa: CASSIDPQGGTDTQYF

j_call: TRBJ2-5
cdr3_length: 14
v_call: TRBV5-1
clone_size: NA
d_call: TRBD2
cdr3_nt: TGCGCCAGCAGCTACCGGGGGGGACAAGAGACCCAGTACTTC
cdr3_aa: CASSYRGGQETQYF

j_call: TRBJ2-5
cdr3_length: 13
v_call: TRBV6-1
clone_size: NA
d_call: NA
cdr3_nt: TGTGCCAGCAGTGAACGCAGGGAAGAGACCCAGTACTTC
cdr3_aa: CASSERREETQYF

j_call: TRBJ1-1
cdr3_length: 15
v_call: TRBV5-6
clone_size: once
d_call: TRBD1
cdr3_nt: TGTGCCAGCAGCTTGGGAGGGGGCGGCGTCACTGAAGCTTTCTTT
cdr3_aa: CASSLGGGGVTEAFF

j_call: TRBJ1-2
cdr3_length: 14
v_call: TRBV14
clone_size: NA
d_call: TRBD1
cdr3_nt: TGTGCCAGCAGCCTTTTCGGGACAGGGTATGGCTACACCTTC
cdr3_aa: CASSLFGTGYGYTF

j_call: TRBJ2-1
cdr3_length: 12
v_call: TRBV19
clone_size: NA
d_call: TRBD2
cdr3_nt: TGTGCCAGTAGTATGGGACTAGCTGTTCAGTTCTTC
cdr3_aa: CASSMGLAVQFF

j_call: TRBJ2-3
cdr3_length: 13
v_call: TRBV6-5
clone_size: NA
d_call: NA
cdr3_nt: TGTGCAGCGGCCCCCTTTTCTACAGATACGCAGTATTTT
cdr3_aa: CAAAPFSTDTQYF

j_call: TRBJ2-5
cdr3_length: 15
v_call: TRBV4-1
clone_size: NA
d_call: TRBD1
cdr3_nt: TGCGCCAGCAGCCTCCAGGGGGTATGGCAAGAGACCCAGTACTTC
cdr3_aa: CASSLQGVWQETQYF

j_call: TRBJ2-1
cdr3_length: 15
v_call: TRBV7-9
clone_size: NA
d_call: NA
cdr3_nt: TGTGCCAGCAGCTTAGAACCTAGCGTTTACAATGAGCAGTTCTTC
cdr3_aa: CASSLEPSVYNEQFF

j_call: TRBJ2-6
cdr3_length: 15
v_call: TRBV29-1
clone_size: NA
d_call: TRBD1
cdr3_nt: TGCAGCATTGGACAGGGAACCTCTGGGGCCAACGTCCTGACTTTC
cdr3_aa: CSIGQGTSGANVLTF

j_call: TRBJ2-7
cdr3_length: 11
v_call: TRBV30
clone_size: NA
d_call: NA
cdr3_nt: TGTGCCTGGAGGGAGGCCTACGAGCAGTACTTC
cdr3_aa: CAWREAYEQYF

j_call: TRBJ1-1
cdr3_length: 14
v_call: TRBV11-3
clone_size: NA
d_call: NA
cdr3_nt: TGTGCCAGCAGCTTAGGCACAAGGAACACTGAAGCTTTCTTT
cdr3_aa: CASSLGTRNTEAFF

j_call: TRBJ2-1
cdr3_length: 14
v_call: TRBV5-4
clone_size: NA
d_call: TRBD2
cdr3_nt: TGTGCCAGCAGCGGGGGACTAGCGGGGAATGAGCAGTTCTTC
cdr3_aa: CASSGGLAGNEQFF

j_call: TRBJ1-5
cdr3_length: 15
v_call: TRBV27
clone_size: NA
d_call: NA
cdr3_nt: TGTGCCAGCAGTTTAGTAGGACTCGGCAATCAGCCCCAGCATTTT
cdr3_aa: CASSLVGLGNQPQHF

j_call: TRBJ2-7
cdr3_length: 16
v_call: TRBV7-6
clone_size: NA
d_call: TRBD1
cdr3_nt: TGTGCCAGCAGCCCGAATACAGGGGTTCTTTCCTACGAGCAGTACTTC
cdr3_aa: CASSPNTGVLSYEQYF

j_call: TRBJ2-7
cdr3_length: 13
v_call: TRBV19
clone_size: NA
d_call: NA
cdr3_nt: TGTGCCAGTAGACGGCAGGGTTCCTACGAGCAGTACTTC
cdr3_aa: CASRRQGSYEQYF

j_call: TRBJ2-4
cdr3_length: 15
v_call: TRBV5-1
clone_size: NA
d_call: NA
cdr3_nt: TGCGCCAGCAGCACCTCCTACAGAGCCAAAAACATTCAGTACTTC
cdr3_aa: CASSTSYRAKNIQYF

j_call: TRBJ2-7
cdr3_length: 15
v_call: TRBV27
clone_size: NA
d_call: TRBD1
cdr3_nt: TGTGCCAGCAGTATTGGACAGGGAACAGGGGGGGAGCAGTACTTC
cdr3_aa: CASSIGQGTGGEQYF

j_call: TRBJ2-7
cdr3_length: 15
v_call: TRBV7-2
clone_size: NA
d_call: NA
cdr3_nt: TGTGCCAGCAGCCTTGACAGGTTAACCCCTTACGAGCAGTACTTC
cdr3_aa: CASSLDRLTPYEQYF

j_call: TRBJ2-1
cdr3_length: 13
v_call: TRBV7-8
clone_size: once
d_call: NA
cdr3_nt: TGTGCCAGCAGCTTAGCAGAGTACAATGAGCAGTTCTTC
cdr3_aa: CASSLAEYNEQFF

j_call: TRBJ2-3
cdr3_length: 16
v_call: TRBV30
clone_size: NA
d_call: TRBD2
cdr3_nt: TGTGCCTGGAGTGGGGTTCGAGCGGGATTAACAGATACGCAGTATTTT
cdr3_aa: CAWSGVRAGLTDTQYF

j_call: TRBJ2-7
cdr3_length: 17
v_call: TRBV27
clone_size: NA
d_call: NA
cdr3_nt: TGTGCCAGCAGTTTATTTTTTAGGGCTAGCGCTTCATACGAGCAGTACTTC
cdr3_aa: CASSLFFRASASYEQYF

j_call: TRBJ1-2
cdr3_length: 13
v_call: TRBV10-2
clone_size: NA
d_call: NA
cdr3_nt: TGCGCCAGCAGTGAAGCAGACTTCTATGGCTACACCTTC
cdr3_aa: CASSEADFYGYTF

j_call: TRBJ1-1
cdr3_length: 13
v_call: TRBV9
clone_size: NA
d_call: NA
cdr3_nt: TGTGCCAGCAGCGTAGTGGTGCAGGCTGAAGCTTTCTTT
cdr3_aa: CASSVVVQAEAFF

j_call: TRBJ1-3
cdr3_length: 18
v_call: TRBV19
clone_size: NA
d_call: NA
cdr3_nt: TGTGCCAGTAGCTTCCAGGGGAGCCCTGGTTTGGCTGGAAACACCATATATTTT
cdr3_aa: CASSFQGSPGLAGNTIYF

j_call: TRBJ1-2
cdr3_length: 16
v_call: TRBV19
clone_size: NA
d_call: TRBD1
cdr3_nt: TGTGCCAGTAGTCGGGACAGGGATCCTGTTAACTATGGCTACACCTTC
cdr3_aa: CASSRDRDPVNYGYTF

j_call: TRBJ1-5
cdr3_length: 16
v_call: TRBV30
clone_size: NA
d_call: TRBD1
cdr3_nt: TGTGCCTGGAGTAGTGTAGGACAGGGGACTTATCAGCCCCAGCATTTT
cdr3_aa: CAWSSVGQGTYQPQHF